This T cell receptor beta chain was documented in a study of T cell responses to AZD1222 COVID-19 vaccine. At the level of the study: Investigators merged groups given second doses at roughly 4 or roughly 12 weeks.

The method was immunoSEQ multiplex PCR; TCRdb's version includes in-frame clones alone and lacks a portion of them. The sample has about 96,000 clones, 75% to 90% seen once. Study outcomes and limitations: Two doses of AZD1222 preceded a rise in Spike-specific TCR breadth and depth.

A note on this clone: Its target is not known.

CDR3 length: 13 amino acids. Looked up from germline, CDR1 is MDHEN and CDR2 is SYDVKM. Unmatched junction bases numbered 3, after V lost 6 bases and J lost 3 bases. Sample: peripheral blood, taken on day 0 of AZD1222 vaccination. This chain joins TRBV28 and TRBJ2-7, with 9 bases aligning to TRBD1. This TCR derives from an adult in good health. The chain's CDR3 is CASRTGGLYEQYF. In nucleotides, the CDR3 is TGTGCCAGCAGAACAGGGGGCCTCTACGAGCAGTACTTC.